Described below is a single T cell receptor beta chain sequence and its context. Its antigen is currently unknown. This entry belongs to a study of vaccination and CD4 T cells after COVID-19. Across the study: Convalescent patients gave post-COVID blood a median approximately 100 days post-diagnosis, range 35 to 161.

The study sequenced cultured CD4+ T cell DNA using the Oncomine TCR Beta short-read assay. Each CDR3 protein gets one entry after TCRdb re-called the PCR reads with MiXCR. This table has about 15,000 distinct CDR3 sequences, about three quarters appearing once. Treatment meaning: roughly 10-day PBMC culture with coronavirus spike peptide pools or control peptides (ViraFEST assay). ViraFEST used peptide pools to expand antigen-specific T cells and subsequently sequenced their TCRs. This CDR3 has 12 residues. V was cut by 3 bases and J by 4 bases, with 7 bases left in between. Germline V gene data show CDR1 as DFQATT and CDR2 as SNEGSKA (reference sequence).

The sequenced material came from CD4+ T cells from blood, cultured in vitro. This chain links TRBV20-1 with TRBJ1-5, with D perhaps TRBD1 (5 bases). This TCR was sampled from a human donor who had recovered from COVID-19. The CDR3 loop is CSASQGNQPQHF. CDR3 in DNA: TGCAGTGCTAGCCAGGGAAATCAGCCCCAGCATTTT.